Listed here are 3 T cell receptor beta chains from one sample, sequenced in a study of T cells in Graves' hyperthyroidism and ophthalmopathy. The investigators amplified TCR beta CDR3 regions from RNA transcripts. Using the HTBI primer set, a first-round RT-PCR was run on the TCR CDR3. A single record per CDR3 protein comes from TCRdb applying MiXCR to the multiplex PCR reads. The data show around 340,000 distinct CDR3 sequences, 11% to 15% seen once. Sequenced sample: blood. The origin of the receptors is a woman aged 25 to 39 with Graves' hyperthyroidism.

The chain is built from TRBV11-2 and TRBJ2-1; 8 nucleotides align to TRBD1. This CDR3 has 14 residues. The germline gives CDR1 SGHAT, CDR2 FQNNGV. Trimming removed 5 bases from V and 7 bases from J; junction bases left unmatched: 7. In DNA form, the CDR3 reads TGTGCCAGCAGCCCTCCGGACAGGGTTAATGAGCAGTTCTTC. As protein: CASSPPDRVNEQFF.

This clonotype was observed many times. This rearrangement joins TRBV29-1 to TRBJ1-1; D unresolved. V lost 4 bases, J lost 0 bases, and 6 bases lay in between. This CDR3 spans 12 amino acids. Germline assignment: CDR1 SQVTM and CDR2 ANQGSEA. The CDR3 coding sequence is TGCAGCGTTGGGGAAATGAACACTGAAGCTTTCTTT. It is translated as CSVGEMNTEAFF. Based on the CDR3 plus reference TRBV29-1 and TRBJ1-1, the full variable domain is SAVISQKPSRDICQRGTSLTIQCQVDSQVTMMFWYRQQPGQSLTLIATANQGSEATYESGFVIDKFPISRPNLTFSTLTVSNMSPEDSSIYLCSVGEMNTEAFFGQGTRLTVV.

At least ten counts were recorded for this clonotype. The rearrangement links TRBV11-1 to TRBJ2-1; no clear D gene. Trimming removed 3 bases at V and 3 bases at J, with 6 bases between. The CDR3 is 13 residues long. In germline, CDR1 is SGHAT, CDR2 FQDESV (reference sequence). The CDR3 DNA sequence: TGTGCCAGCAGCTTGCGAAGCTACAATGAGCAGTTCTTC. Protein sequence: CASSLRSYNEQFF.